Below are 23 T cell receptor beta chains sequenced from a single sample in a study of Ad26.COV2.S vaccination and SARS-CoV-2 variants. Regarding treatment: around 19 received Ad26.COV2.S at low or high dose, single or two shots; about 5 received placebo; per-sample allocation not given. The samples date from day 63 after the first vaccine or placebo injection. The method was immunoSEQ multiplex PCR; TCRdb's version includes in-frame clones alone and lacks a portion of them. The sample has fewer than 600,000 clones, about 89% seen once. Specimen: peripheral blood, collected in a trial of Ad26.COV2.S vaccine versus placebo. These receptors all stem from a person aged 18-60 years who received the Ad26.COV2.S COVID-19 vaccine or a placebo.

The chain carries TRBV25-1 and TRBJ2-1; no clear D. The germline V gene encodes CDR1 MGHDK and CDR2 SYGVNS. Trimming stripped 4 bases from V and 4 bases from J, with 17 bases between. This CDR3 spans 16 amino acids. The CDR3 spells CASSGSLPQKYNEQFF. The DNA of the CDR3 is TGTGCCAGCAGTGGGTCACTCCCGCAAAAATACAATGAGCAGTTCTTC.

This chain links TRBV19 with TRBJ1-2; D is possibly TRBD1 (5 bases). Germline V lookup: CDR1 LNHDA, CDR2 SQIVND (reference sequence). The CDR3 spans 15 residues. The V gene lost 5 bases and the J gene lost 5 bases, with 18 bases spanning the gap. The CDR3 reads CASSFAGDSPYGYTF. CDR3 DNA: TGTGCCAGTAGTTTCGCGGGCGACAGCCCTTATGGCTACACCTTC.

The rearrangement links TRBV18 to TRBJ1-3; D might be TRBD1 (5 bases). This CDR3 is built from 16 residues. The germline CDR1 and CDR2 sequences are KGHSH and LQKENI. Between the trimmed V and J ends, which lost 1 base and 4 bases, there was a span of 14 bases. The DNA for the CDR3 is TGTGCCAGCTCACCACAACGGGGCCAACTAGGAAACACCATATATTTT. Amino acids: CASSPQRGQLGNTIYF.

The chain has TRBV5-1 and TRBJ1-2; D unclear. Germline V gene lookup returns CDR1 SGHRS and CDR2 YFSETQ. Trimming left V 1 base short and J 0 bases short, with 4 bases between. CDR3 length: 13 residues. The CDR3 sequence is CASSLSTNYGYTF. The DNA of the CDR3 is TGCGCCAGCAGCTTGTCCACTAACTATGGCTACACCTTC.

This clone was detected only a few times. The rearrangement links TRBV30 to TRBJ2-2; 8 bases are shared with TRBD2. J lost 7 bases, V lost 1 base, and 5 bases had no gene match. CDR1 GTSNPN and CDR2 SVGIG come from the germline V gene (reference sequence). The CDR3 runs 14 residues. CDR3 DNA: TGTGCCTGGAGTGCCGGACTAGCAGGCGGGGAGCTGTTTTTT. This encodes CAWSAGLAGGELFF.

The J gene is TRBJ1-5, the V gene TRBV24-1; 9 nucleotides align to TRBD1. CDR1 is KGHDR and CDR2 is SFDVKD in the germline V gene. CDR3 length equals 16 residues. J gave up 2 bases and V 4 bases, and 5 bases lay outside the gene matches. The CDR3 region is CATSDRTGVGNQPQHF. The DNA of the CDR3 is TGTGCCACCAGTGACCGGACAGGGGTTGGCAATCAGCCCCAGCATTTT.

Only a few counts were recorded for this clone. The CDR3, as DNA: TGTGCCAGCAGCGCGGGGGCAGAAGAGACCCAGTACTTC. Its translation: CASSAGAEETQYF. The V and J genes are TRBV5-4 and TRBJ2-5, with D tentatively TRBD2 (7 bases). CDR3 size: 13 residues. V lost 4 bases, J lost 3 bases, and 10 bases lay in between. Germline V gives CDR1 SGHNT, CDR2 YYREEE (reference sequence).

This clone is a singleton in its sample. The DNA for the CDR3 is TGTGCCTCTACAGGAGGGGAAAAACTGTTTTTT. Encoded protein: CASTGGEKLFF. V usage is TRBV30 and J usage is TRBJ1-4; tentative D call: TRBD1 (5 bases). Germline V gene lookup returns CDR1 GTSNPN and CDR2 SVGIG (reference sequence). The CDR3 totals 11 residues. V was pared by 7 bases and J by 8 bases, with 11 bases between.

The rearrangement links TRBV11-1 to TRBJ2-7; 10 positions match TRBD1. With V trimmed by 5 bases and J by 4 bases, 5 bases remained unmatched. The CDR3 contains 14 residues. The germline V gene encodes CDR1 SGHAT and CDR2 FQDESV (reference sequence). Here the CDR3 reads CASSPGQGVYEQYF. For the CDR3, the DNA is TGTGCCAGCAGCCCCGGACAGGGGGTATACGAGCAGTACTTC.

This CDR3 reads CASSRSSGLPGNTIYF. CDR3 DNA: TGTGCCAGCTCACGGTCCAGTGGGCTCCCTGGAAACACCATATATTTT. V and J are TRBV18 and TRBJ1-3; no definite D call. The germline gives CDR1 KGHSH, CDR2 LQKENI. Between the trimmed V and J ends, which lost 4 bases and 2 bases, there was a span of 15 bases. The CDR3 sequence is 16 residues long.

The chain joins TRBV5-1 to TRBJ2-7; TRBD1 agrees at 10 bases. The germline V gene encodes CDR1 SGHRS and CDR2 YFSETQ. V was pared by 0 bases and J by 3 bases, with 3 bases of the junction left unmatched. This CDR3 contains 15 residues. The CDR3 DNA reads TGCGCCAGCAGCTTGGGGACAGGGGGGCTCTACGAGCAGTACTTC. Amino acids: CASSLGTGGLYEQYF.

The gene calls are TRBV7-9 and TRBJ1-4; unclear D gene. Germline CDR1 reads SEHNR; CDR2 reads FQNEAQ (reference sequence). Trimming shortened V by 2 bases and J by 10 bases, and 11 bases separated the two germline ends. The CDR3 extends over 13 amino acids. Here the CDR3 reads CASSLLTDAKLFF. CDR3 nucleotides: TGTGCCAGCAGCTTACTAACGGATGCAAAACTGTTTTTT.

The chain joins TRBV18 to TRBJ1-4; TRBD1 agrees at 8 bases. This CDR3 has 16 amino acids. Trimming removed 2 bases from V and 3 bases from J; junction bases left unmatched: 5. Per the germline V gene, CDR1 is KGHSH and CDR2 is LQKENI. The CDR3 region has the DNA TGTGCCAGCTCACCAAGGACAGGGAAAGCTAATGAAAAACTGTTTTTT. Translation gives CASSPRTGKANEKLFF.

CDR3 sequence reads: CASGTNYGYTF. The CDR3 nucleotides read TGTGCCAGCGGAACTAACTATGGCTACACCTTC. The rearrangement joins TRBV12-3 or TRBV12-4 to TRBJ1-2, with no clear D. Trimming removed 8 bases at V and 0 bases at J, with 4 bases between. This CDR3 is built from 11 residues.

The chain joins TRBV7-9 to TRBJ1-2; 7 bases line up with TRBD1. Germline V lookup: CDR1 SEHNR, CDR2 FQNEAQ (reference sequence). V lost 2 bases and J lost 5; bases outside the gene matches: 11. The CDR3 contains 16 residues. The DNA of the CDR3 is TGTGCCAGCAGCTTAACCGGACAGGAGGGCCTTTATGGCTACACCTTC. Translated, it gives CASSLTGQEGLYGYTF.

V gene TRBV6-2 or TRBV6-3 combines with J gene TRBJ1-6, with D perhaps TRBD1 (5 bases). The length of the CDR3 is 19 residues. Germline CDR1 MNHEY, CDR2 SVGEGT. V shed 2 bases and J shed 0 bases, with 17 bases lying between them. In DNA form, the CDR3 reads TGTGCCAGCAGTTACCCACCGACAGTCTCGAGCTCCTATAATTCACCCCTCCACTTT. Protein sequence: CASSYPPTVSSSYNSPLHF.

The chain uses TRBV4-3 and TRBJ2-7; no reliable D call. Germline CDR1 reads LGHNA; CDR2 reads YSLEER. Deletions cut 3 bases from V and 5 bases from J, with 14 bases between. This CDR3 comprises 14 residues. The CDR3 nucleotides are TGCGCCAGCAGCCAGTCTGAGGAGCCGGACGAGCAGTACTTC. Amino acid sequence: CASSQSEEPDEQYF.

The J gene is TRBJ2-5, the V gene TRBV11-2, with 10 positions matching TRBD2. Trimming cost V 5 bases and J 4 bases; bases outside gene matches: 7. Germline values: CDR1 SGHAT, CDR2 FQNNGV. This CDR3 spans 15 amino acids. CDR3 sequence: CASSRGASGRETQYF. The DNA for the CDR3 is TGTGCCAGCAGCCGCGGGGCTAGCGGGAGAGAGACCCAGTACTTC. The full variable domain, rest sourced from reference TRBV11-2 and TRBJ2-5, is EAGVAQSPRYKIIEKRQSVAFWCNPISGHATLYWYQQILGQGPKLLIQFQNNGVVDDSQLPKDRFSAERLKGVDSTLKIQPAKLEDSAVYLCASSRGASGRETQYFGPGTRLLVL.

The chain couples TRBV10-2 to TRBJ2-2, with TRBD2 identical over 7 bases. This CDR3 spans 15 amino acids. Losses at the gene ends were 6 bases for V and 6 bases for J; bases not matched to a gene: 10. CDR1 and CDR2 (germline): WSHSY, SAAADI. CDR3 in DNA: TGCGCCAGCAGCCGTGGACTAGAGTTGGCCGGGGAGCTGTTTTTT. As protein: CASSRGLELAGELFF.

The gene calls are TRBV5-1 and TRBJ1-1, with 9 nucleotides matching TRBD1. Germline trimming cut 4 bases from V and 10 bases from J; bases unmatched to any gene: 11. The germline gives CDR1 SGHRS, CDR2 YFSETQ. The CDR3 spans 14 residues. The CDR3 region is CASSVGQGGLAAFF. The CDR3 DNA follows: TGCGCCAGCAGCGTGGGACAGGGCGGATTGGCAGCTTTCTTT.

The chain carries TRBV7-8 and TRBJ1-1; 7 nucleotides align to TRBD1. The CDR3 has 12 amino acids. Germline V gives CDR1 SGHVS, CDR2 FQNEAQ. V lost 6 bases, J lost 8 bases, and 6 bases stayed unmatched. The CDR3 loop is CASRSNRGEAFF. CDR3 sequence (DNA): TGTGCCAGCAGGTCCAACAGGGGCGAAGCTTTCTTT.

The chain employs TRBV7-9 and TRBJ1-4; 7 positions agree with TRBD1. In germline, CDR1 is SEHNR, CDR2 FQNEAQ (reference sequence). With V trimmed by 5 bases and J by 0 bases, 6 bases remained unmatched. This CDR3 spans 16 amino acids. The CDR3: CASSEDRSATNEKLFF. In DNA, the CDR3 is TGTGCCAGCAGCGAGGACAGGAGTGCAACTAATGAAAAACTGTTTTTT.

V is TRBV4-3 and J is TRBJ1-2; D ambiguous. V dropped 2 bases and J dropped 3 bases, with 25 bases sitting between them. The CDR3 has 19 residues. Germline values: CDR1 LGHNA, CDR2 YSLEER. The CDR3 spells CASSQLPLFSRPPDYGYTF. In DNA form, the CDR3 reads TGCGCCAGCAGCCAACTCCCCCTTTTTTCGAGACCGCCCGACTATGGCTACACCTTC.